A selection of T cell receptor beta chains follows, all from one sample in a study of Ad26.COV2.S vaccination and SARS-CoV-2 variants. Using immunoSEQ multiplex PCR, the repertoire was profiled, and TCRdb retains in-frame clones only, with some absent. Of a few hundred thousand clones in the sample, almost 90% were seen once. Material: peripheral blood, obtained in a trial of Ad26.COV2.S vaccine versus placebo. These TCRs come from a person aged 18-65 years who received the Ad26.COV2.S COVID-19 vaccine or a placebo. CDR3s include the opening cysteine and the closing phenylalanine or tryptophan. The D gene is left open where the match is weak. Not all rows give a size; the values are once, few, many and, for expanded clones, a class.

j_call	v_call	d_call	clone_size	cdr3_aa	cdr3_nt
TRBJ1-5	TRBV16	-	-	CASSQYSGTSNQPQHF	TGTGCCAGCAGCCAATATTCCGGCACAAGCAATCAGCCCCAGCATTTT
TRBJ2-3	TRBV19	-	-	CASSSDTQYF	TGTGCCAGTAGTTCAGATACGCAGTATTTT
TRBJ2-7	TRBV25-1	-	-	CASTDDLKYEQYF	TGTGCCAGCACTGACGACTTAAAATACGAGCAGTACTTC
TRBJ2-1	TRBV10-3	-	-	CAISERADQQFF	TGTGCCATCAGTGAGAGGGCGGACCAGCAGTTCTTC
TRBJ2-3	TRBV4-3	-	-	CASSQVPGFTDTQYF	TGCGCCAGCAGCCAAGTCCCCGGATTCACAGATACGCAGTATTTT
TRBJ1-3	TRBV10-2	-	-	CASSESLGGNTIYF	TGCGCCAGCAGTGAGTCGCTTGGGGGAAACACCATATATTTT
TRBJ1-1	TRBV12-5	-	-	CASGWPYAFF	TGTGCTAGTGGTTGGCCATATGCTTTCTTT
TRBJ1-1	TRBV30	-	-	CAWKGTLRSEAFF	TGTGCCTGGAAAGGAACACTCAGGAGTGAAGCTTTCTTT
TRBJ2-1	TRBV6-5	TRBD2	once	CASRPLAGLYNEQFF	TGTGCCAGCAGACCCCTAGCGGGACTCTACAATGAGCAGTTCTTC
TRBJ1-2	TRBV19	-	-	CASNAVHYGYTF	TGTGCCAGTAATGCGGTACACTATGGCTACACCTTC
TRBJ2-5	TRBV5-6	TRBD2	-	CASRTGGSETQYF	TGTGCCAGCAGAACGGGGGGGAGCGAGACCCAGTACTTC
TRBJ1-3	TRBV9	TRBD1	-	CASSPTGAGNTIYF	TGTGCCAGCAGCCCAACAGGGGCTGGAAACACCATATATTTT
TRBJ2-2	TRBV5-8	-	-	CASSLVRDYTGELFF	TGTGCCAGCAGCCTTGTAAGGGACTACACCGGGGAGCTGTTTTTT
TRBJ1-5	TRBV19	TRBD1	-	CASSDGQAHSNQPQHF	TGTGCCAGTAGTGACGGACAGGCACATAGCAATCAGCCCCAGCATTTT
TRBJ1-4	TRBV9	TRBD1	once	CASSHRQGRNEKLFF	TGTGCCAGCAGCCATCGACAGGGACGAAATGAAAAACTGTTTTTT
TRBJ1-2	TRBV16	-	once	CASSRPEGGDGYTF	TGTGCCAGCAGCCGCCCTGAGGGGGGGGATGGCTACACCTTC
TRBJ1-5	TRBV19	-	-	CASSLTGTQGNQPQHF	TGTGCCAGTAGTCTTACCGGGACACAAGGCAATCAGCCCCAGCATTTT
TRBJ1-4	TRBV30	-	-	CAWSVQGLGNEKLFF	TGTGCCTGGAGTGTACAGGGACTTGGAAATGAAAAACTGTTTTTT
TRBJ1-6	TRBV6-1	-	once	CASSAGVTEYNSPLHF	TGTGCCAGCAGTGCAGGCGTGACAGAGTATAATTCACCCCTCCACTTT
TRBJ1-1	TRBV9	TRBD1	-	CASSVSGTAVINTEAFF	TGTGCCAGCAGCGTATCCGGGACAGCCGTAATAAACACTGAAGCTTTCTTT
TRBJ2-1	TRBV5-8	-	-	CAAGGQGGLRHEQFF	TGTGCCGCGGGTGGTCAGGGGGGCCTGAGACATGAGCAGTTCTTC
TRBJ2-2	TRBV5-1	-	-	CASSNPVTTGELFF	TGCGCCAGCAGCAACCCAGTCACCACCGGGGAGCTGTTTTTT
TRBJ1-1	TRBV6-5	-	-	CASTSSIQGSEAFF	TGTGCCAGCACTTCCTCGATTCAGGGATCTGAAGCTTTCTTT
TRBJ2-1	TRBV18	TRBD2	-	CASSSSGGYNEQFF	TGTGCCAGCTCATCTAGCGGGGGGTACAATGAGCAGTTCTTC
TRBJ1-3	TRBV12-5	-	-	CASAPLGSGNTIYF	TGTGCTAGTGCTCCCCTCGGGAGTGGAAACACCATATATTTT
TRBJ1-3	TRBV7-9	-	-	CASTLSPLTLRQNTGNTIYF	TGTGCCAGCACCCTTAGTCCTCTTACTTTGCGACAAAATACCGGAAACACCATATATTTT
TRBJ1-5	TRBV18	-	-	CASSTGANQPQHF	TGTGCCAGCTCTACCGGGGCCAATCAGCCCCAGCATTTT
TRBJ1-1	TRBV11-3	TRBD1	-	CASGDRVRDEAFF	TGTGCCAGCGGGGACAGGGTGAGGGATGAAGCTTTCTTT
TRBJ2-1	TRBV24-1	-	-	CATSDYPGGSNEQFF	TGTGCCACCAGTGATTATCCAGGGGGGAGCAATGAGCAGTTCTTC
TRBJ1-1	TRBV6-6	-	-	CASRGTSWGNTEAFF	TGTGCCAGCAGGGGAACATCTTGGGGGAACACTGAAGCTTTCTTT
TRBJ1-4	TRBV9	TRBD1	-	CASSVRTGGTTNEKLFF	TGTGCCAGCAGCGTAAGGACAGGGGGCACAACTAATGAAAAACTGTTTTTT
TRBJ1-1	TRBV6-1	TRBD1	-	CASSDPTQGSEAFF	TGTGCCAGCAGTGACCCAACACAGGGGTCTGAAGCTTTCTTT
TRBJ2-2	TRBV4-3	TRBD2	-	CASSRGTTTGELFF	TGCGCCAGCAGCCGAGGGACTACCACCGGGGAGCTGTTTTTT
TRBJ2-7	TRBV13	-	-	CASSTTGKVHEQYF	TGTGCCAGCTCCACAACAGGGAAGGTCCACGAGCAGTACTTC
TRBJ1-5	TRBV30	-	-	CAWNYGGNQPQHF	TGTGCCTGGAATTACGGGGGCAATCAGCCCCAGCATTTT
TRBJ1-1	TRBV4-1	-	-	CASSLGPLSTEAFF	TGCGCCAGCAGCCTGGGACCGTTGAGCACTGAAGCTTTCTTT
TRBJ2-4	TRBV5-1	TRBD2	-	CASSAGGLASDIQYF	TGCGCCAGCAGCGCTGGAGGACTAGCGAGCGACATTCAGTACTTC
TRBJ1-2	TRBV19	TRBD1	-	CASSIPNRGDYGYTF	TGTGCCAGTAGTATCCCAAACAGGGGTGACTATGGCTACACCTTC
TRBJ1-1	TRBV5-1	-	-	CASSLGGWGTEAFF	TGCGCCAGCAGCTTGGGGGGCTGGGGGACTGAAGCTTTCTTT
TRBJ1-4	TRBV2	-	-	CASTRFDEKLFF	TGTGCCAGCACGCGGTTCGATGAAAAACTGTTTTTT
TRBJ2-5	TRBV6-5	-	once	CAVQGSAETQYF	TGTGCCGTCCAGGGATCGGCCGAGACCCAGTACTTC
TRBJ1-6	TRBV19	TRBD1	-	CASRKDRASSSYNSPLHF	TGTGCCAGTAGAAAAGACAGGGCCTCTAGCTCCTATAATTCACCCCTCCACTTT
TRBJ1-5	TRBV7-2	-	-	CASSLEAGVNNQPQHF	TGTGCCAGCAGCTTAGAGGCAGGGGTGAACAATCAGCCCCAGCATTTT
TRBJ1-2	TRBV6-2/TRBV6-3	-	-	CASSSPGASNYGYTF	TGTGCCAGCAGTTCACCAGGGGCTTCCAACTATGGCTACACCTTC
TRBJ2-1	TRBV11-2	TRBD2	-	CASSTGLAGGHYNEQFF	TGTGCCAGCAGCACGGGACTAGCGGGGGGGCACTACAATGAGCAGTTCTTC
TRBJ2-1	TRBV11-3	TRBD2	few	CASSRGNWLAGGRNEQFF	TGTGCCAGCAGCCGTGGAAATTGGCTAGCGGGGGGCCGGAATGAGCAGTTCTTC
TRBJ1-1	TRBV5-1	-	-	CASSLGTVANTEAFF	TGCGCCAGCAGCTTGGGGACTGTAGCGAACACTGAAGCTTTCTTT
TRBJ1-1	TRBV4-2	-	few	CASRQLENTEAFF	TGTGCCAGCAGGCAACTGGAGAACACTGAAGCTTTCTTT
TRBJ1-3	TRBV10-3	-	-	CAIRQMRDSGNTIYF	TGTGCCATCAGACAAATGAGGGACTCTGGAAACACCATATATTTT
TRBJ1-2	TRBV7-8	-	-	CASSPPGPAINYGYTF	TGTGCCAGCAGCCCCCCCGGGCCAGCTATCAACTATGGCTACACCTTC
TRBJ1-5	TRBV6-6	-	once	CASSYTRQTVQPQHF	TGTGCCAGCAGTTACACCCGCCAAACGGTCCAGCCCCAGCATTTT
TRBJ1-3	TRBV4-2	-	-	CASSQDDIASGNTIYF	TGTGCCAGCAGCCAAGATGATATAGCCTCTGGAAACACCATATATTTT
TRBJ1-1	TRBV18	TRBD1	-	CASSPTGTGGTEAFF	TGTGCCAGCTCACCCACCGGGACAGGGGGAACTGAAGCTTTCTTT
TRBJ2-3	TRBV6-6	TRBD2	-	CASSLLAGGTDTQYF	TGTGCCAGCAGCCTCCTAGCGGGGGGCACAGATACGCAGTATTTT
TRBJ1-2	TRBV20-1	-	-	CSASQPTGTYGYTF	TGCAGTGCTAGTCAGCCCACTGGTACCTATGGCTACACCTTC